This record looks at one T cell receptor (beta chain) sequence and its context. Its specificity is unknown. The PCR was carried out with 60 Vbeta primers and 13 Jbeta primers. The table came from immunoSEQ multiplex PCR; TCRdb's copy has only in-frame clones and leaves some out. The data show some 150,000 clones, with about 79% seen just once and around 4% held by the top ten. The sample originates from a study of cytomegalovirus exposure and HLA in healthy donors. General observations from the study: In a later analysis, an Asian-associated ancestry cluster reportedly showed fewer N-insertions than the approximately 620-donor mean. Altogether, 150 to 200 TCR beta chains were recorded as cytomegalovirus-associated. Indistinguishable V segments, including TRBV6-2 and TRBV6-3, were excluded.

There are 16 residues in the CDR3. Germline trimming cut 5 bases from V and 4 bases from J; bases unmatched to any gene: 11. Germline V gene data show CDR1 as SEHNR and CDR2 as FQNEAQ (reference sequence). The source is a man in his forties or fifties in good health and CMV-seropositive. Specimen: PBMCs. V is TRBV7-9 and J is TRBJ1-5, with 7 bases aligning to TRBD1. Here the CDR3 reads CASSHRQGEENQPQHF. DNA of the CDR3: TGTGCCAGCAGCCATAGACAGGGCGAGGAAAATCAGCCCCAGCATTTT.